The clone carrying this TCR beta chain was picked up many times. The CDR3 is made up of 16 amino acids. Germline lookup yields CDR1 SGHAT and CDR2 FQNNGV. After removal of 4 bases from V and 3 bases from J, the junction contained 6 bases not matched to a gene. The entry originates in a study of T cells in Graves' hyperthyroidism and ophthalmopathy. RNA transcripts served as the template for amplifying TCR beta CDR3 regions. The TCR CDR3 was amplified in a first-round RT-PCR using the HTBI primer set. Each CDR3 protein is one row after TCRdb ran MiXCR on the multiplex PCR reads. The sample has around 400,000 distinct CDR3 sequences, approximately 16% seen once; the top ten hold 15% to 20%.

The sequence derives from a woman aged 60-70 years with Graves' ophthalmopathy. This chain joins TRBV11-2 and TRBJ2-1; 10 nucleotides agree with TRBD2. The sequencing input was blood. CDR3 in DNA: TGTGCCAGCAGCTCCAGGACTAGCGGTTACTACAATGAGCAGTTCTTC. This codes for CASSSRTSGYYNEQFF.